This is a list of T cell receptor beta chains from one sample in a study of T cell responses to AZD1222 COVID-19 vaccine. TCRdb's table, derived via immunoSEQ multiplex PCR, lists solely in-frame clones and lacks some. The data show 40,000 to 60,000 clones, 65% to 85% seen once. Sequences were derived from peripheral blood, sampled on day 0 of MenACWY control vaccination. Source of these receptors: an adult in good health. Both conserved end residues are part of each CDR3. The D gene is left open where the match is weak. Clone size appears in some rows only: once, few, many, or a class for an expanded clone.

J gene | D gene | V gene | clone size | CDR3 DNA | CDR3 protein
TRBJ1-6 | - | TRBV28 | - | TGTGCCAGCAGCCCAAGTGGGCAGGCAGTGAGATCACCCCTCCACTTT | CASSPSGQAVRSPLHF
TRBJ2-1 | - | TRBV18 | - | TGTGCCAGCTCACCCTCGGGGACGGGGTGGAATGAGCAGTTCTTC | CASSPSGTGWNEQFF
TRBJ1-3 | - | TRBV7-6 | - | TGTGCCAGCAGCGCGGCTACCGGGACGGTGAAGGACACCATATATTTT | CASSAATGTVKDTIYF
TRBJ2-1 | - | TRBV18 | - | TGTGCCAGCTCACCACTCGTGGGGATTTACCCAACCTACAATGAGCAGTTCTTC | CASSPLVGIYPTYNEQFF
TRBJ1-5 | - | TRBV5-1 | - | TGCGCCAGTAGTACGAGTCAGAGCAATCAGCCCCAGCATTTT | CASSTSQSNQPQHF
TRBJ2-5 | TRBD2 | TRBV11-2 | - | TGTGCCAGCAGCTTAGTCTTACCCACCACTAGCGACCAAGAGACCCAGTACTTC | CASSLVLPTTSDQETQYF
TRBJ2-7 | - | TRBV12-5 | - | TGTGCTAGTGGCCACCTAGACTACGAGCAGTACTTC | CASGHLDYEQYF
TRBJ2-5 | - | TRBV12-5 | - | TGTGCTAGTGGTTGGGGGGAGACCCAGTACTTC | CASGWGETQYF
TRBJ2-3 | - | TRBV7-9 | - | TGTGCCAGCAGCCGGGACTTTATGGCAGATACGCAGTATTTT | CASSRDFMADTQYF
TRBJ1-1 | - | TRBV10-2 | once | TGCGCCAGCAGTGAATCCGGAGGTACTGAAGCTTTCTTT | CASSESGGTEAFF
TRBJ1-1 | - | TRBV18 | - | TGTGCCAGCTCAGGGGGGGGGCGGAACACTGAAGCTTTCTTT | CASSGGGRNTEAFF
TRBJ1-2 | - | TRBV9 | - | TGTGCCAGCAGCGCCACCGGGGCCCGAAGGAATGGCTACACCTTC | CASSATGARRNGYTF
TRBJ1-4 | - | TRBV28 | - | TGTGCCAGCAGCCCGGGGTGGGGGCAGGCAGCAACTAATGAAAAACTGTTTTTT | CASSPGWGQAATNEKLFF
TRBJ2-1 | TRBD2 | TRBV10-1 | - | TGCGCCAGCAGTGAGGTACTAGCGGGTGAGCAGTTCTTC | CASSEVLAGEQFF
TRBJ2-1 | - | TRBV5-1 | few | TGCGCCAGCAGCTTCGTTAGCTCCCCCAATGAGCAGTTCTTC | CASSFVSSPNEQFF
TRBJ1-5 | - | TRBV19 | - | TGTGCCAGTAGTATAGAGAGGTACGGAAAATATCAGCCCCAGCATTTT | CASSIERYGKYQPQHF
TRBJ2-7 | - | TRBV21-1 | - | TGTGCCAGCAGAATCGAGAGGACCTACGAGCAGTACTTC | CASRIERTYEQYF
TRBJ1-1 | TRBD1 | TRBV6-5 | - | TGTGCCACCCTACAGGGGGCGCGGGGTGAAGCTTTCTTT | CATLQGARGEAFF
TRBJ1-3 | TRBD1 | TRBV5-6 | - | TGTGCCAGCAGTCCAACAGGGGGCTCTGGAAACACCATATATTTT | CASSPTGGSGNTIYF
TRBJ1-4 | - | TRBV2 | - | TGTGCCAGCACTACCGACCAGGGAGGAAAACTGTTTTTT | CASTTDQGGKLFF
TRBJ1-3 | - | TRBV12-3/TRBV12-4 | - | TGTGCCAGCAACCCGACGGCTGGAAACACCATATATTTT | CASNPTAGNTIYF
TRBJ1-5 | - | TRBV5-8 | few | TGTGCCAGCAGCTTGGGGCAGTATAGCAATCAGCCCCAGCATTTT | CASSLGQYSNQPQHF